These T cell receptor beta chains were read from a single sample in a study of shared clonotypes between healthy human individuals. Some clones are missing from TCRdb's copy, which holds only in-frame ones; the method was immunoSEQ multiplex PCR. The table shows about 2.2 million clones, with 93% occurring only once. The material sequenced was naive CD8+ T cells from PBMCs. The receptor source for this set is a young man in good health. Some clones in this sample may be carry-over from other donors' samples. Each CDR3 is given with its conserved first and last residue. Fields, in order: J gene, D gene, clone size, V gene, CDR3 DNA, CDR3 protein. The D gene is left open where the match is weak. Clone size, where shown, is once, few, many, or a class for clones that have expanded.

J: TRBJ2-1
D: -
size: -
V: TRBV5-6
DNA: TGTGCCAGCAGCTTGGAAGGGGCAGCCAATGAGCAGTTCTTC
CDR3: CASSLEGAANEQFF

J: TRBJ1-1
D: -
size: -
V: TRBV6-1
DNA: TGTGCCAGCAGTGAACTGGTCAACACTGAAGCTTTCTTT
CDR3: CASSELVNTEAFF

J: TRBJ2-7
D: -
size: -
V: TRBV11-2
DNA: TGTGCCAGCAGCTTAGGATGGGGCCGAGGATACGAGCAGTACTTC
CDR3: CASSLGWGRGYEQYF

J: TRBJ2-1
D: -
size: -
V: TRBV6-6
DNA: TGTGCCAGCACCATAAGGGGACGGGATTACAATGAGCAGTTCTTC
CDR3: CASTIRGRDYNEQFF

J: TRBJ2-3
D: -
size: -
V: TRBV6-5
DNA: TGTGCCAGCAGTTATTGGGGGATTAGCACAGATACGCAGTATTTT
CDR3: CASSYWGISTDTQYF

J: TRBJ2-3
D: -
size: -
V: TRBV27
DNA: TGTGCCAGCAGTCCCTCTAGGGCAGATACGCAGTATTTT
CDR3: CASSPSRADTQYF

J: TRBJ2-2
D: -
size: -
V: TRBV6-5
DNA: TGTGCCAGCAGTTGGGGGCCCGGGGAGCTGTTTTTT
CDR3: CASSWGPGELFF

J: TRBJ1-2
D: -
size: -
V: TRBV7-9
DNA: TGTGCCAGCAGCCCTCCGGTGGCCGGGGTTTGGGGCTACACCTTC
CDR3: CASSPPVAGVWGYTF

J: TRBJ2-2
D: -
size: -
V: TRBV29-1
DNA: TGCAGCGTTGAAGATCGTGGCTCCCGGGGGGAGCTGTTTTTT
CDR3: CSVEDRGSRGELFF

J: TRBJ2-7
D: TRBD2
size: -
V: TRBV4-1
DNA: TGCGCCAGCAGCCATTCCCGGACTAGCGGGAATTACTACGAGCAGTACTTC
CDR3: CASSHSRTSGNYYEQYF

J: TRBJ1-1
D: -
size: -
V: TRBV4-1
DNA: TGCGCCAGCAGCCAGATCAGCCCAGGGGCTGAAGCTTTCTTT
CDR3: CASSQISPGAEAFF

J: TRBJ2-7
D: -
size: -
V: TRBV7-9
DNA: TGTGCCAGCCGCGGGGGGACAGTTAACGAGCAGTACTTC
CDR3: CASRGGTVNEQYF

J: TRBJ1-3
D: -
size: -
V: TRBV29-1
DNA: TGCAGCGTTGAAGACCCCGCGGCGTACCCGGGAAACACCATATATTTT
CDR3: CSVEDPAAYPGNTIYF

J: TRBJ1-2
D: TRBD1
size: -
V: TRBV13
DNA: TGTGCCAGCAGCTTAGAACAGGGGGATTATGGCTACACCTTC
CDR3: CASSLEQGDYGYTF

J: TRBJ2-3
D: TRBD1
size: once
V: TRBV19
DNA: TGTGCCAGTATGGGTACAGGGGGCATTTCAGATACGCAGTATTTT
CDR3: CASMGTGGISDTQYF

J: TRBJ1-1
D: -
size: -
V: TRBV10-3
DNA: TGTGCCATCAGTGTCGGGCCTAACACTGAAGCTTTCTTT
CDR3: CAISVGPNTEAFF

J: TRBJ2-7
D: TRBD1
size: -
V: TRBV11-2
DNA: TGTGCCGGGACACGAGGGCAGGGGGTTGACGAGCAGTACTTC
CDR3: CAGTRGQGVDEQYF

J: TRBJ2-1
D: -
size: -
V: TRBV19
DNA: TGTGCCAGTAGTCGGAGGGCAGCGCTATTTAACAATGAGCAGTTCTTC
CDR3: CASSRRAALFNNEQFF

J: TRBJ1-1
D: -
size: -
V: TRBV21-1
DNA: TGTGCCAGCAGCCTTCTCGGGCCCCGGAGGGGAGACACTGAAGCTTTCTTT
CDR3: CASSLLGPRRGDTEAFF

J: TRBJ2-7
D: -
size: -
V: TRBV7-9
DNA: TGTGCCAGCAGCTTCCCGGGACAATCCTACGAGCAGTACTTC
CDR3: CASSFPGQSYEQYF

J: TRBJ2-7
D: -
size: -
V: TRBV7-3
DNA: TGTGCCAGCAGCTTAATTGGGGGCGAGCAGTACTTC
CDR3: CASSLIGGEQYF

J: TRBJ1-4
D: -
size: -
V: TRBV4-1
DNA: TGCGCCAGCAGCCGTCCCGCGGGGGCAACTAATGAAAAACTGTTTTTT
CDR3: CASSRPAGATNEKLFF

J: TRBJ2-5
D: -
size: -
V: TRBV14
DNA: TGTGCCAGCAGCCAAGACGCCCGGGGAGAGACCCAGTACTTC
CDR3: CASSQDARGETQYF

J: TRBJ2-2
D: -
size: -
V: TRBV6-5
DNA: TGTGCCAGCAGTTACTCGACAGGGAACACCGGGGAGCTGTTTTTT
CDR3: CASSYSTGNTGELFF